This T cell receptor beta chain was documented in a study of shared clonotypes between healthy human individuals. CD8 cells classed as naive were CD45RO-negative and positively selected for CCR7, excluding terminally differentiated effector memory CD45RA+ cells. Libraries were prepared by immunoSEQ multiplex PCR; TCRdb keeps only in-frame clonotypes and omits some of them. The data show around 2.1 million clones, just over 90% seen once. Germline V gene sequence: CDR1 SGHTA, CDR2 FQGTGA. The CDR3 contains 15 residues. V dropped 4 bases and J dropped 7 bases, with 16 bases sitting between them. In its sample, this clone was seen once.

The receptor was isolated from a man between 18 and 29 years old in good health. Some clones in this sample may be carry-over from other donors' samples. Material: naive CD8+ T cells from PBMCs. V usage is TRBV7-3 and J usage is TRBJ2-2; perhaps TRBD2 as D (6 bases). The DNA of the CDR3 is TGTGCCAGCAGCTCCCGACCACTAGCCCTCGGGGAGCTGTTTTTT. It yields the protein CASSSRPLALGELFF. Combining the CDR3 with reference TRBV7-3 and TRBJ2-2 gives the whole variable domain GAGVSQTPSNKVTEKGKYVELRCDPISGHTALYWYRQSLGQGPEFLIYFQGTGAADDSGLPNDRFFAVRPEGSVSTLKIQRTERGDSAVYLCASSSRPLALGELFFGEGSRLTVL.